This TCR beta chain was sequenced during a study of metastatic and nonmetastatic thyroid tumors. There are many counts of this clone. Germline V gene sequence: CDR1 SGHDN, CDR2 FVKESK. V lost 4 bases and J 4 bases, leaving 10 bases between the germline ends. This CDR3 is 13 amino acids long. Among the patients, none had received any treatment before thyroid surgery. TCRdb recomputed clones from the PCR reads via MiXCR. The table has tens of thousands of clones, 20% seen once. The chain combines TRBV14 with TRBJ1-2; no definite D call. The clonotype originates from a female donor with papillary thyroid cancer or a benign thyroid nodule (not recorded which). Some clones in this sample may be carry-over from other donors' samples. The sample consisted of adjacent normal tissue. The CDR3 here is CASSLLSGYGYTF. The CDR3 DNA follows: TGTGCCAGCAGCCTTCTGAGTGGCTATGGCTACACCTTC. The full variable domain, with the rest looked up from reference TRBV14 and TRBJ1-2, is EAGVTQFPSHSVIEKGQTVTLRCDPISGHDNLYWYRRVMGKEIKFLLHFVKESKQDESGMPNNRFLAERTGGTYSTLKVQPAELEDSGVYFCASSLLSGYGYTFGSGTRLTVV.